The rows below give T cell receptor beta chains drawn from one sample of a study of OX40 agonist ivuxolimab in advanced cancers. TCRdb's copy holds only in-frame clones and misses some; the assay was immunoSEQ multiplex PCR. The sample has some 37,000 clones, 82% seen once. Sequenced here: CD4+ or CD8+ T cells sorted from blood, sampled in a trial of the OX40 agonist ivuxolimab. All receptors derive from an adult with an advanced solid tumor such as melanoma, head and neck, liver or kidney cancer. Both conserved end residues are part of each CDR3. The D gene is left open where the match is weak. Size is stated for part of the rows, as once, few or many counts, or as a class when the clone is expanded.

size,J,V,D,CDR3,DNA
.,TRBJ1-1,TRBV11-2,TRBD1,CASSLGQGTGTEAFF,TGTGCCAGCAGCCTGGGACAGGGGACCGGTACTGAAGCTTTCTTT
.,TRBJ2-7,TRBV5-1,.,CASSLVSRDRTYEQYF,TGCGCCAGCAGCTTGGTTTCGCGGGACCGGACCTACGAGCAGTACTTC
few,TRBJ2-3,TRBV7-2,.,CASSLGTSTDTQYF,TGTGCCAGCAGCTTAGGGACTAGCACAGATACGCAGTATTTT
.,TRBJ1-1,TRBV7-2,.,CASSLTGGNTEAFF,TGTGCCAGCAGTCTAACGGGTGGGAACACTGAAGCTTTCTTT
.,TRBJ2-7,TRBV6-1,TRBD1,CASTPGQGNYEQYF,TGTGCCAGCACCCCCGGACAGGGAAACTACGAGCAGTACTTC
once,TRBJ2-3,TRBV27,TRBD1,CASSETIRGRTQYF,TGTGCCAGCAGCGAAACCATCAGGGGGCGTACGCAGTATTTT
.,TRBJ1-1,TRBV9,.,CASSVGLGGNTEAFF,TGTGCCAGCAGCGTAGGCCTTGGGGGCAACACTGAAGCTTTCTTT
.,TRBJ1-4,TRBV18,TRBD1,CASSSSGQGGEKLFF,TGTGCCAGCTCATCCTCGGGACAGGGTGGTGAAAAACTGTTTTTT
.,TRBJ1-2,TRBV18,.,CASSPNRQVPANYGYTF,TGTGCCAGCTCACCAAACAGACAGGTTCCAGCTAACTATGGCTACACCTTC
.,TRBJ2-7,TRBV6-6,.,CASSYRRGRLEQYF,TGTGCCAGCAGTTACAGGAGGGGGCGACTCGAGCAGTACTTC
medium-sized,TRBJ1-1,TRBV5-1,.,CASSLVTENTEAFF,TGCGCCAGCAGCTTGGTTACAGAGAACACTGAAGCTTTCTTT
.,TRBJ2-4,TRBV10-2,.,CASSEPRGGRLRTAKNIQYF,TGCGCCAGCAGTGAGCCAAGGGGTGGGCGTTTACGTACGGCCAAAAACATTCAGTACTTC
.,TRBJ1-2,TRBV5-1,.,CASSRGAPLNYGYTF,TGCGCCAGCAGTCGCGGGGCCCCACTTAACTATGGCTACACCTTC
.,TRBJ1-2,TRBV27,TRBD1,CASSPWTGGGYTF,TGTGCCAGCAGTCCCTGGACAGGTGGGGGCTACACCTTC
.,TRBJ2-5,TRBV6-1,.,CASSHTGVNQETQYF,TGTGCCAGCAGTCACACGGGGGTAAACCAAGAGACCCAGTACTTC
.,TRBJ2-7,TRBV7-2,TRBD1,CASSPTGTGRREQYF,TGTGCCAGCAGCCCGACCGGGACAGGGCGTCGGGAGCAGTACTTC
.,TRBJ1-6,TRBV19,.,CASSTGTYNSPLHF,TGTGCCAGTAGTACCGGGACATATAATTCACCCCTCCACTTT
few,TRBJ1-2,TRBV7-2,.,CASSLAGYGYTF,TGTGCCAGCAGCTTAGCGGGCTATGGCTACACCTTC